This entry is about one T cell receptor (beta chain). CDR1 and CDR2 from the germline V gene are KGHDR and SFDVKD. The CDR3 consists of 15 residues. The ends lost 5 bases at V and 5 bases at J; junction bases unmatched: 10. In the source study's methods: It was from reference gene primer amplification that nucleated cell counts were estimated. TCRdb's table, derived via immunoSEQ multiplex PCR, lists solely in-frame clones and lacks some. Clone size and V and J calls were adopted from that table, with D and trimming inferred from the DNA. The top ten hold about a sixth of the sample, which has about 55,000 clones, roughly 90% seen once. The sample originates from a study of blood T cell repertoires in COVID-19. About the study: COVID-19 samples collected from the United States, Italy and Spain covered acute and convalescent phases. Sources were T cells, B-cell-depleted T cells, or PBMCs; the material itself was cDNA or gDNA.

The source is a man older than 75 with acute or convalescent COVID-19. Source material: peripheral blood. The chain combines TRBV24-1 with TRBJ1-1, with TRBD1 matching 7 bases. This chain's CDR3 is CATSGQGFRRTEAFF. The CDR3 region has the DNA TGTGCCACCAGTGGACAGGGTTTTCGAAGGACTGAAGCTTTCTTT.